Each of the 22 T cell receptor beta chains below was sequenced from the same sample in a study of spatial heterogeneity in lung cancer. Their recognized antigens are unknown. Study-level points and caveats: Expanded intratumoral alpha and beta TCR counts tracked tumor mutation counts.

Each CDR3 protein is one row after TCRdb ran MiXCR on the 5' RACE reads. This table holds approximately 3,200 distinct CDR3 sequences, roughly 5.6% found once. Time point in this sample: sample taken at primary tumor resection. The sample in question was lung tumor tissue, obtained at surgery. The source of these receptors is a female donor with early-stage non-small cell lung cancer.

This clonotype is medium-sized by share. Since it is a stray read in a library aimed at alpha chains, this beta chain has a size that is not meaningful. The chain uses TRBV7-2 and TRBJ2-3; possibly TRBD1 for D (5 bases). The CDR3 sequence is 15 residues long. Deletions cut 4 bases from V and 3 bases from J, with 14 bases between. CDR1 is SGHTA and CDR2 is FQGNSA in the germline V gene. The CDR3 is CASSSVRGWTDTQYF. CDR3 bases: TGTGCCAGCAGCTCGGTTAGGGGATGGACAGATACGCAGTATTTT.

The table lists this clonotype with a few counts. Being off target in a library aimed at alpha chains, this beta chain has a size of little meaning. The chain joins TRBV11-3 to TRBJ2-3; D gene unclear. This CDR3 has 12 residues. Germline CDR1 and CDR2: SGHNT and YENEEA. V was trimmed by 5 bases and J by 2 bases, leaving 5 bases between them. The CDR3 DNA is TGTGCCAGCAGCCTCCACACAGATACGCAGTATTTT. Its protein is CASSLHTDTQYF. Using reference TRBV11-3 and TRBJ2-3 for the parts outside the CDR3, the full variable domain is EAGVVQSPRYKIIEKKQPVAFWCNPISGHNTLYWYLQNLGQGPELLIRYENEEAVDDSQLPKDRFSAERLKGVDSTLKIQPAELGDSAVYLCASSLHTDTQYFGPGTRLTVL.

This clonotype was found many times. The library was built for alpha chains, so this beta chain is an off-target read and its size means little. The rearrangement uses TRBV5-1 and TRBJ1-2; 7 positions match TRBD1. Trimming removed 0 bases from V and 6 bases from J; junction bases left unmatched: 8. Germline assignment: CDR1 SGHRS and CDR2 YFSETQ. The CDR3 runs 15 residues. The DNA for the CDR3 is TGCGCCAGCAGCTTGGGAGGACAGGTCGTGGATGGCTACACCTTC. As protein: CASSLGGQVVDGYTF.

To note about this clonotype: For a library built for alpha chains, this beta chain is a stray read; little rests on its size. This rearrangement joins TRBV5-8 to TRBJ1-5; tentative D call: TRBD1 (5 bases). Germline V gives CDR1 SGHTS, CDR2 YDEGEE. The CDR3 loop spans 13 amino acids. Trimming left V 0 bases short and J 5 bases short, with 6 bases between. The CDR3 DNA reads TGTGCCAGCAGCTTGGTGGGGGATCAGCCCCAGCATTTT. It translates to CASSLVGDQPQHF.

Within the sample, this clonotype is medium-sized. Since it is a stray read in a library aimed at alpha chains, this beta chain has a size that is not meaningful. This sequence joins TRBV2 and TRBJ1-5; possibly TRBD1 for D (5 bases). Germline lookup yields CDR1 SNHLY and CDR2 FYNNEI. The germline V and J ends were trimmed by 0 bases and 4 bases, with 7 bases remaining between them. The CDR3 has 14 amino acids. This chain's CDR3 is CASSEANRNQPQHF. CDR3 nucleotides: TGTGCCAGCAGTGAAGCGAACAGGAATCAGCCCCAGCATTTT.

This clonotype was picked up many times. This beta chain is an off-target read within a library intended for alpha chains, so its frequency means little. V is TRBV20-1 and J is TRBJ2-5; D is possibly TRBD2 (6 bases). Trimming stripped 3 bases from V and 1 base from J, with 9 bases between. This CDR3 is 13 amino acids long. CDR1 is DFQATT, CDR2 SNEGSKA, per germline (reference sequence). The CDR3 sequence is CSASPSVQETQYF. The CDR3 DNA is TGCAGTGCTAGCCCTAGCGTCCAAGAGACCCAGTACTTC.

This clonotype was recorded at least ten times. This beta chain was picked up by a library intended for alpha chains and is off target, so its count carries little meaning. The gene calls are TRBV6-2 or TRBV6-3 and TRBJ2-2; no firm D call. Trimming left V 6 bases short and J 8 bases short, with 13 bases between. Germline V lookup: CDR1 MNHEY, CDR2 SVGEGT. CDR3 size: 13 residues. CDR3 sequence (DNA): TGTGCCAGCAGGGTTACATTGTCGGGGGAGCTGTTTTTT. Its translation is CASRVTLSGELFF.

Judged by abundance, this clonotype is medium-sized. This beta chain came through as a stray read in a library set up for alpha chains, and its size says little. The chain's CDR3 is CSVGREGAEAFF. DNA of the CDR3: TGCAGCGTTGGCCGAGAAGGGGCTGAAGCTTTCTTT. The genes are TRBV29-1 and TRBJ1-1, with TRBD1 as a possible D gene (5 bases). The V end was cut by 4 bases, the J end by 6 bases, with 12 bases between. The CDR3 totals 12 residues. Germline V CDR1 and CDR2: SQVTM, ANQGSEA.

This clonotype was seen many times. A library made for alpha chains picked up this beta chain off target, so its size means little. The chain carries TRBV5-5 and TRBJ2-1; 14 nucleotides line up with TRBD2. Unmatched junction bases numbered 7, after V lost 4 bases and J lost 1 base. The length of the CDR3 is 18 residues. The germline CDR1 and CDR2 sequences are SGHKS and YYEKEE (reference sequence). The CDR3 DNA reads TGTGCCAGCAGCGCCCGACTAGCGGGAGGGCGGTCCTACAATGAGCAGTTCTTC. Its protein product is CASSARLAGGRSYNEQFF.

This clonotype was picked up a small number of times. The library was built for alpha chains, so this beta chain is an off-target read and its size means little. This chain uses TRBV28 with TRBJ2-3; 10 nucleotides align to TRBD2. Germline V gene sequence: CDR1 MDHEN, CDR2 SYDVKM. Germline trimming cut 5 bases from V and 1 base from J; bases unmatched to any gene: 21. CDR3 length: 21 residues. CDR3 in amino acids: CASSPPRGTSATGAGTDTQYF. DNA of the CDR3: TGTGCCAGCAGTCCTCCGAGGGGGACTAGCGCGACTGGGGCGGGCACAGATACGCAGTATTTT.

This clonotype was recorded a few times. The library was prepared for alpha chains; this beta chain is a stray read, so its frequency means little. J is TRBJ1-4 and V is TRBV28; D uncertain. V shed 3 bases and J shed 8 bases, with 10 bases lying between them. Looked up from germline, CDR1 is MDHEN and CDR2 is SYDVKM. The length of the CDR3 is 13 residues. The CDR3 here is CASSFSGNEKLFF. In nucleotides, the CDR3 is TGTGCCAGCAGTTTCTCGGGGAACGAAAAACTGTTTTTT.

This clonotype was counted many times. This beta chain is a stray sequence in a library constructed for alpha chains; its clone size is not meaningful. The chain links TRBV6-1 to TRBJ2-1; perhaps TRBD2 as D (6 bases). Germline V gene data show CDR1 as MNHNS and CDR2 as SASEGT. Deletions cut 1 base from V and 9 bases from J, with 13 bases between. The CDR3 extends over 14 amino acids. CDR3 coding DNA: TGTGCCAGCAGTGAAGGACTAGTTCGAGGTGAGCAGTTCTTC. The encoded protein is CASSEGLVRGEQFF.

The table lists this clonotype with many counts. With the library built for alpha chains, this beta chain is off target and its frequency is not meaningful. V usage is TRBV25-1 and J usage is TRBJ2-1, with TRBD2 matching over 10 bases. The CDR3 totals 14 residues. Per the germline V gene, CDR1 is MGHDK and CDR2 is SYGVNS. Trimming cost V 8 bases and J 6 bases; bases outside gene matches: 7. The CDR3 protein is CASQLAGRFNEQFF. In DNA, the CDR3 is TGTGCCAGCCAACTAGCGGGGAGATTCAATGAGCAGTTCTTC.

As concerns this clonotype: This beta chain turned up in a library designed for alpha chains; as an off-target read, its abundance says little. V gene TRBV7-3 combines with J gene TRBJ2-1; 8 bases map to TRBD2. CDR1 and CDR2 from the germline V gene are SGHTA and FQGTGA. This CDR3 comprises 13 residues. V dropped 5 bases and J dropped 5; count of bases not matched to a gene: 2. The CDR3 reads CASSQGLDNEQFF. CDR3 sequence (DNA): TGTGCCAGCAGCCAGGGACTAGACAATGAGCAGTTCTTC.

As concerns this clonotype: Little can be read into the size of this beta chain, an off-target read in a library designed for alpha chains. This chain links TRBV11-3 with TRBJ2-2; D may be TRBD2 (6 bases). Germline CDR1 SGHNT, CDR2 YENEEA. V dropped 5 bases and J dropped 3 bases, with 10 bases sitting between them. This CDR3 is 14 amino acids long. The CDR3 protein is CASSIRLDTGELFF. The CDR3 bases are TGTGCCAGCAGCATAAGACTAGACACCGGGGAGCTGTTTTTT. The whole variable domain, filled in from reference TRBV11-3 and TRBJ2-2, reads EAGVVQSPRYKIIEKKQPVAFWCNPISGHNTLYWYLQNLGQGPELLIRYENEEAVDDSQLPKDRFSAERLKGVDSTLKIQPAELGDSAVYLCASSIRLDTGELFFGEGSRLTVL.

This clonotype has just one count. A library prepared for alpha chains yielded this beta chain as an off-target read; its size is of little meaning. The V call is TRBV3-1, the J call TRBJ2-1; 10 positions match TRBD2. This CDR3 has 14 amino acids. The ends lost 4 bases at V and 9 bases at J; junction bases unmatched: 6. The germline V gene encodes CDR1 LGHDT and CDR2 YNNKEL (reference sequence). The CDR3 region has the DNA TGTGCCAGCAGCCCGGTGATAGCGGGAGGTGAGCAGTTCTTC. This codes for CASSPVIAGGEQFF.

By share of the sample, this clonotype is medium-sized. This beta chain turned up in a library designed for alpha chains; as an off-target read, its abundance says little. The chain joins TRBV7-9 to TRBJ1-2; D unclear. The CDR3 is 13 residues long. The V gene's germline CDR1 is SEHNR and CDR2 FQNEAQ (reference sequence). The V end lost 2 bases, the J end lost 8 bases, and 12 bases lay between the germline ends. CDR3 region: CASSLKGSGGYTF. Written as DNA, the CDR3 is TGTGCCAGCAGCTTAAAGGGTTCCGGGGGCTACACCTTC.

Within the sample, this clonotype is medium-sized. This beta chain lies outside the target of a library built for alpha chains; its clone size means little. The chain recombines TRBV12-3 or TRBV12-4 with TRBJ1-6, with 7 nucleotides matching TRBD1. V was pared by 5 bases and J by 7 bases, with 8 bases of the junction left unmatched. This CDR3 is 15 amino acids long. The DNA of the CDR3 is TGTGCCAGCAGTCCACAGGGGAGTGGGAATTCACCCCTCCACTTT. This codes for CASSPQGSGNSPLHF.

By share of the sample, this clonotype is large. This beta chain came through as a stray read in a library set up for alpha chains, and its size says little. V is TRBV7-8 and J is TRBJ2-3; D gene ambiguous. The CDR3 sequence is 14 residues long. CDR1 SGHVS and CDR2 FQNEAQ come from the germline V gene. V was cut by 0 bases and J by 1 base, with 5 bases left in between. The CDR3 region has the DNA TGTGCCAGCAGCTTAGCTAAGGGCACAGATACGCAGTATTTT. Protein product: CASSLAKGTDTQYF.

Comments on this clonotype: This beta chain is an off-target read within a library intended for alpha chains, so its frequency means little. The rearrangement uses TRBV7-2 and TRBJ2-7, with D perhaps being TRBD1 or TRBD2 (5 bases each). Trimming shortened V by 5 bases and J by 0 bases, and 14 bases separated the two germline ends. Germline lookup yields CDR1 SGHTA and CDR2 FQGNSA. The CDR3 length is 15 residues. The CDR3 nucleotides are TGTGCCAGCAGCGCCCGGGGCCTACTCTCCTACGAGCAGTACTTC. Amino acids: CASSARGLLSYEQYF.

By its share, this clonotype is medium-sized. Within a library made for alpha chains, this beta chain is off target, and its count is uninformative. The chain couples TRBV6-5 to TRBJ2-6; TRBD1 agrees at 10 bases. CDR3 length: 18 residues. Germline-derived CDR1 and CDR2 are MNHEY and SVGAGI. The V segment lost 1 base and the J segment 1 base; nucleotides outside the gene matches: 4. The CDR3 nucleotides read TGTGCCAGCAGTTACTATGGGACAGGGGTATCTGGGGCCAACGTCCTGACTTTC. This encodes CASSYYGTGVSGANVLTF.

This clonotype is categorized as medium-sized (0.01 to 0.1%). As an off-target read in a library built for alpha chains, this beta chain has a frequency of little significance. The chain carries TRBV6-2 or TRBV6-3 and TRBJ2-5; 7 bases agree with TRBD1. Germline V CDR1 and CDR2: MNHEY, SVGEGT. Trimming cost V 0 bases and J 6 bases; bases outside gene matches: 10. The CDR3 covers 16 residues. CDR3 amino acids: CASSYSGTVTRQTQYF. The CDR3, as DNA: TGTGCCAGCAGTTACTCAGGGACAGTAACTAGGCAGACCCAGTACTTC.